The 18 T cell receptor beta chains given below trace back to one sample, sequenced in a study of blood T cell repertoires in COVID-19. The assay was immunoSEQ multiplex PCR, and TCRdb's table has in-frame clones only and misses some. The data hold over 50,000 clones, with more than 70% observed a single time. The source material was peripheral blood. The receptors shown here come from a man aged 60-69 years with acute or convalescent COVID-19.

This sequence joins TRBV18 and TRBJ1-2; D is possibly TRBD1 (5 bases). CDR1 KGHSH and CDR2 LQKENI come from the germline V gene. This CDR3 has 15 amino acids. Deletions cut 3 bases from V and 4 bases from J, with 15 bases between. The CDR3 DNA reads as TGTGCCAGCTCACCTGGAGGGGAGCCGACCTATGGCTACACCTTC. Its protein is CASSPGGEPTYGYTF.

The V gene is TRBV3-1 (or the pseudogene TRBV3-2), the J gene TRBJ1-2; D remains ambiguous. Germline-derived CDR1 and CDR2 are LGHDT and YNNKEL (reference sequence). Trimming stripped 0 bases from V and 7 bases from J, with 12 bases between. The length of the CDR3 is 14 residues. The CDR3: CASSQERRRGGYTF. DNA for the CDR3: TGTGCCAGCAGCCAAGAGCGGCGCCGAGGTGGCTACACCTTC.

The genes are TRBV4-3 and TRBJ1-4, with 8 nucleotides matching TRBD1. The CDR3 consists of 15 residues. The germline gives CDR1 LGHNA, CDR2 YSLEER. Trimming at V came to 0 bases and at J to 7 bases, leaving 4 bases not matched to a gene. CDR3 region: CASSQDNGQGEKLFF. The CDR3 DNA sequence: TGCGCCAGCAGCCAAGATAACGGACAGGGTGAAAAACTGTTTTTT.

The J gene is TRBJ2-3, the V gene TRBV2, with TRBD2 matching over 10 bases. The length of the CDR3 is 18 residues. Germline V CDR1 and CDR2: SNHLY, FYNNEI. Trimming at V came to 3 bases and at J to 2 bases, leaving 11 bases not matched to a gene. The CDR3 is CASSEALAGDGTTDTQYF. The CDR3, as DNA: TGTGCCAGCAGTGAGGCCCTAGCGGGGGATGGAACCACAGATACGCAGTATTTT. Full variable domain (outside the CDR3, taken from reference TRBV2 and TRBJ2-3): EPEVTQTPSHQVTQMGQEVILRCVPISNHLYFYWYRQILGQKVEFLVSFYNNEISEKSEIFDDQFSVERPDGSNFTLKIRSTKLEDSAMYFCASSEALAGDGTTDTQYFGPGTRLTVL.

The chain couples TRBV6-2 or TRBV6-3 to TRBJ1-5; TRBD1 might be the D (5 bases). Trimming left V 2 bases short and J 2 bases short, with 22 bases between. Germline lookup yields CDR1 MNHEY and CDR2 SVGEGT. CDR3 length: 19 residues. DNA for the CDR3: TGTGCCAGCAGTTACATACCCGACAGACCACTGCATGGCAATCAGCCCCAGCATTTT. Translation gives CASSYIPDRPLHGNQPQHF.

The chain couples TRBV2 to TRBJ2-2, with D perhaps TRBD1 (5 bases). V was shortened by 1 base and J by 4 bases, with 7 bases between the two germline ends. CDR3 length: 14 residues. The V gene's germline CDR1 is SNHLY and CDR2 FYNNEI. CDR3 residues: CASSEGQSTGELFF. CDR3 coding DNA: TGTGCCAGCAGTGAAGGACAGTCCACCGGGGAGCTGTTTTTT.

The DNA of the CDR3 is TGTGCCAGCAGTATTAGACAGGCACCTTCTGGAAACACCATATATTTT. As protein: CASSIRQAPSGNTIYF. The chain is built from TRBV9 and TRBJ1-3; tentative D call: TRBD1 (6 bases). Deletions cut 5 bases from V and 1 base from J, with 16 bases between. From germline, CDR1 is SGDLS and CDR2 YYNGEE. The CDR3 has 16 residues.

This chain uses TRBV5-1 with TRBJ2-3; 11 bases are a match to TRBD2. Losses at the gene ends were 4 bases for V and 1 base for J; bases not matched to a gene: 5. This CDR3 region has 16 residues. The germline V gene has CDR1 SGHRS and CDR2 YFSETQ. The CDR3 nucleotides are TGCGCCAGCAGCCCTGCACTAGCGGGGGGCACAGATACGCAGTATTTT. Encoded protein: CASSPALAGGTDTQYF.

This chain uses TRBV19 with TRBJ1-1; D perhaps matches TRBD1 (5 bases). Trimming left V 5 bases short and J 1 base short, with 11 bases between. Germline V lookup: CDR1 LNHDA, CDR2 SQIVND (reference sequence). The CDR3 totals 14 residues. CDR3 nucleotide sequence: TGTGCCAGTAGTTCAGGGATGGCGAACACTGAAGCTTTCTTT. Protein sequence: CASSSGMANTEAFF. Full variable domain (remainder filled in from reference TRBV19 and TRBJ1-1): DGGITQSPKYLFRKEGQNVTLSCEQNLNHDAMYWYRQDPGQGLRLIYYSQIVNDFQKGDIAEGYSVSREKKESFPLTVTSAQKNPTAFYLCASSSGMANTEAFFGQGTRLTVV.

This clone was seen a single time. The CDR3 nucleotides are TGTGCCAGCAGCCCCGATCAGACAGGTATTGGCTACACCTTC. This gives the protein CASSPDQTGIGYTF. The chain has TRBV6-5 and TRBJ1-2; perhaps TRBD1 as D (6 bases). Germline V gene data show CDR1 as MNHEY and CDR2 as SVGAGI. This CDR3 has 14 residues. V was clipped by 6 bases and J by 7 bases, with 18 bases between them.

The rearrangement uses TRBV6-5 and TRBJ1-2; TRBD1 agrees at 8 bases. The CDR3 is 14 amino acids. Germline V lookup: CDR1 MNHEY, CDR2 SVGAGI. V lost 6 bases, J lost 2 bases, and 5 bases stayed unmatched. This chain's CDR3 is CASRTGTGNYGYTF. The CDR3 DNA reads as TGTGCCAGCAGAACCGGGACAGGAAACTATGGCTACACCTTC.

The chain uses TRBV4-2 and TRBJ1-2, with D perhaps matching TRBD1 (6 bases). The length of the CDR3 is 13 residues. The V gene lost 0 bases and the J gene lost 14 bases, with 16 bases spanning the gap. The V gene's germline CDR1 is LGHNA and CDR2 YNFKEQ. The CDR3 coding sequence is TGTGCCAGCAGCCAAGACCGCAGCGGGGGGCAGACCTTC. It encodes CASSQDRSGGQTF.

CDR3 bases: TGTGCCAGCAGCGTAGATGGGACAGGGGGTACCTACGAGCAGTACTTC. Residues: CASSVDGTGGTYEQYF. V and J are TRBV9 and TRBJ2-7; 11 bases are a match to TRBD1. This CDR3 has 16 residues. V lost 0 bases, J lost 2 bases, and 4 bases stayed unmatched. Germline V gene data show CDR1 as SGDLS and CDR2 as YYNGEE.

This clone has just one count. The chain carries TRBV10-1 and TRBJ2-1; weak D call: TRBD2 (7 bases). Trimming left V 3 bases short and J 5 bases short, with 8 bases between. The CDR3 length is 13 residues. The germline V gene has CDR1 WNHNN and CDR2 SYGVQD (reference sequence). The CDR3 protein is CASSEGGDNEQFF. Here the CDR3 DNA reads TGCGCCAGCAGTGAAGGGGGGGACAATGAGCAGTTCTTC.

The V gene is TRBV14, the J gene TRBJ2-2; 8 bases map to TRBD1. Trimming at V came to 1 base and at J to 7 bases, leaving 5 bases not matched to a gene. The CDR3 runs 15 residues. Per germline, CDR1 SGHDN and CDR2 FVKESK. The CDR3 is CASSQGQGRIGELFF. The CDR3 DNA is TGTGCCAGCAGCCAAGGACAGGGGCGCATCGGGGAGCTGTTTTTT.

The rearrangement links TRBV19 to TRBJ2-3, with D hard to call. CDR3 length: 14 amino acids. The germline gives CDR1 LNHDA, CDR2 SQIVND (reference sequence). V dropped 4 bases and J dropped 2 bases, with 10 bases sitting between them. The CDR3 spells CASSNYKLTDTQYF. CDR3 DNA: TGTGCCAGTAGTAACTACAAGCTCACAGATACGCAGTATTTT.

The chain links TRBV7-6 to TRBJ2-1; weak D call: TRBD2 (5 bases). Germline V CDR1 and CDR2: SGHVS, FNYEAQ. Trimming left V 0 bases short and J 4 bases short, with 7 bases between. The CDR3 is 14 amino acids. CDR3 protein: CASSLAEVYNEQFF. The CDR3 nucleotides read TGTGCCAGCAGCTTAGCGGAGGTTTACAATGAGCAGTTCTTC.

J is TRBJ1-4 and V is TRBV19; possible D gene TRBD1, 5 bases. Germline CDR1 reads LNHDA; CDR2 reads SQIVND (reference sequence). The V gene lost 4 bases and the J gene lost 16 bases, with 19 bases spanning the gap. The CDR3 has 13 residues. The CDR3 DNA follows: TGTGCCAGTAGTAAGAGACAGCGGGACGAGAGGTTTTTT. This sequence encodes CASSKRQRDERFF.